The rows below give T cell receptor beta chains drawn from one sample of a study of T cell repertoires in ileal Crohn's disease. The table came from immunoSEQ multiplex PCR; TCRdb's copy has only in-frame clones and leaves some out. The sample holds approximately 13,000 clones, about three quarters seen once. The sequencing input was ileal tissue. Receptors originate from an adult with Crohn's disease. Both conserved end residues are part of each CDR3. D genes are given only for firm matches. A row's size may be missing; if present it is once, few, many or a size class.

v_call: TRBV18; d_call: NA; j_call: TRBJ2-5; clone_size: few; cdr3_aa: CASSPPNRLEETQYF; cdr3_nt: TGTGCCAGCTCACCACCGAACAGGCTGGAGGAGACCCAGTACTTC
v_call: TRBV15; d_call: NA; j_call: TRBJ1-2; clone_size: NA; cdr3_aa: CATSREPSGVMTNYGYTF; cdr3_nt: TGTGCCACCAGCAGAGAACCGTCGGGGGTAATGACTAACTATGGCTACACCTTC
v_call: TRBV19; d_call: NA; j_call: TRBJ1-2; clone_size: NA; cdr3_aa: CASRSGVGYGYTF; cdr3_nt: TGTGCCAGTAGGTCGGGGGTAGGCTATGGCTACACCTTC
v_call: TRBV7-2; d_call: TRBD2; j_call: TRBJ2-1; clone_size: NA; cdr3_aa: CASSRTSGGGINEQFF; cdr3_nt: TGTGCCAGCAGCCGGACTAGCGGGGGGGGCATCAATGAGCAGTTCTTC
v_call: TRBV2; d_call: NA; j_call: TRBJ2-5; clone_size: NA; cdr3_aa: CASRENQETQYF; cdr3_nt: TGTGCCAGCCGGGAAAACCAAGAGACCCAGTACTTC
v_call: TRBV28; d_call: TRBD1; j_call: TRBJ2-2; clone_size: NA; cdr3_aa: CASGGSEDRATGELFF; cdr3_nt: TGTGCCAGCGGTGGATCAGAGGACAGGGCCACCGGGGAGCTGTTTTTT
v_call: TRBV19; d_call: TRBD1; j_call: TRBJ1-6; clone_size: NA; cdr3_aa: CASSRTDRENLGSPLHF; cdr3_nt: TGTGCCAGTAGTAGGACGGACAGGGAAAATCTCGGTTCACCCCTCCACTTT
v_call: TRBV7-8; d_call: NA; j_call: TRBJ2-7; clone_size: NA; cdr3_aa: CASSPAYEQYF; cdr3_nt: TGTGCCAGCAGCCCAGCGTACGAGCAGTACTTC
v_call: TRBV18; d_call: TRBD1; j_call: TRBJ1-4; clone_size: NA; cdr3_aa: CASSRSTGALNEKLFF; cdr3_nt: TGTGCCAGCTCTCGCAGTACAGGGGCCCTTAATGAAAAACTGTTTTTT
v_call: TRBV28; d_call: TRBD2; j_call: TRBJ2-7; clone_size: NA; cdr3_aa: CASNPAGGYYEQYF; cdr3_nt: TGTGCCAGCAACCCCGCGGGGGGCTACTACGAGCAGTACTTC
v_call: TRBV6-5; d_call: TRBD2; j_call: TRBJ2-3; clone_size: few; cdr3_aa: CASSYFRGGPDTQYF; cdr3_nt: TGTGCCAGCAGTTACTTCCGGGGGGGACCAGATACGCAGTATTTT
v_call: TRBV6-5; d_call: TRBD1; j_call: TRBJ1-2; clone_size: NA; cdr3_aa: CASRSTHRQGFGYTF; cdr3_nt: TGTGCCAGCAGATCCACACACCGACAGGGATTTGGCTACACCTTC
v_call: TRBV15; d_call: TRBD2; j_call: TRBJ2-3; clone_size: NA; cdr3_aa: CASGGSTDTQYF; cdr3_nt: TGTGCCAGCGGGGGAAGCACAGATACGCAGTATTTT
v_call: TRBV7-9; d_call: TRBD1; j_call: TRBJ2-7; clone_size: NA; cdr3_aa: CASSFGTGGYEQYF; cdr3_nt: TGTGCCAGCAGCTTCGGGACAGGGGGCTACGAGCAGTACTTC
v_call: TRBV14; d_call: NA; j_call: TRBJ1-2; clone_size: NA; cdr3_aa: CASSQDLTFRGYGYTF; cdr3_nt: TGTGCCAGCAGCCAAGATCTGACGTTCCGGGGATACGGCTACACCTTC
v_call: TRBV14; d_call: TRBD2; j_call: TRBJ2-5; clone_size: NA; cdr3_aa: CASSQWRGAQETQYF; cdr3_nt: TGTGCCAGCAGCCAGTGGCGGGGGGCCCAAGAGACCCAGTACTTC
v_call: TRBV5-1; d_call: TRBD1; j_call: TRBJ1-5; clone_size: NA; cdr3_aa: CASSLGTGALGSQPQHF; cdr3_nt: TGCGCCAGCAGCTTAGGGACAGGGGCTTTGGGTAGTCAGCCCCAGCATTTT
v_call: TRBV9; d_call: NA; j_call: TRBJ2-5; clone_size: NA; cdr3_aa: CASSSPRGAGETQYF; cdr3_nt: TGTGCCAGCAGCTCCCCCAGGGGGGCCGGGGAGACCCAGTACTTC
v_call: TRBV11-2; d_call: NA; j_call: TRBJ2-7; clone_size: NA; cdr3_aa: CASSLGVVEAYEQYF; cdr3_nt: TGTGCCAGCAGCTTAGGAGTTGTGGAGGCCTACGAGCAGTACTTC
v_call: TRBV27; d_call: NA; j_call: TRBJ2-2; clone_size: NA; cdr3_aa: CASSLSWGAGELFF; cdr3_nt: TGTGCCAGCAGTCTGTCATGGGGGGCCGGGGAGCTGTTTTTT
v_call: TRBV21-1; d_call: NA; j_call: TRBJ2-7; clone_size: NA; cdr3_aa: CASSKDRDRGLNEQYF; cdr3_nt: TGTGCCAGCAGCAAAGATCGGGACAGGGGGTTGAACGAGCAGTACTTC
v_call: TRBV28; d_call: NA; j_call: TRBJ1-6; clone_size: NA; cdr3_aa: CASSLGGADNSPLHF; cdr3_nt: TGTGCCAGCAGTTTAGGGGGGGCTGACAATTCACCCCTCCACTTT
v_call: TRBV9; d_call: NA; j_call: TRBJ1-1; clone_size: NA; cdr3_aa: CASSVAGVNTEAFF; cdr3_nt: TGTGCCAGCAGCGTAGCGGGGGTGAACACTGAAGCTTTCTTT
v_call: TRBV5-1; d_call: NA; j_call: TRBJ2-5; clone_size: NA; cdr3_aa: CASSSTGSETQYF; cdr3_nt: TGCGCCAGCAGCTCAACAGGGTCGGAGACCCAGTACTTC
v_call: TRBV6-1; d_call: NA; j_call: TRBJ1-3; clone_size: NA; cdr3_aa: CASSEGRGGNTIYF; cdr3_nt: TGTGCCAGCAGTGAAGGCAGGGGAGGAAACACCATATATTTT
v_call: TRBV10-2; d_call: TRBD1; j_call: TRBJ2-5; clone_size: NA; cdr3_aa: CASRDGQEQETQYF; cdr3_nt: TGCGCCAGTAGGGACGGACAGGAGCAAGAGACCCAGTACTTC
v_call: TRBV6-5; d_call: TRBD1; j_call: TRBJ2-2; clone_size: NA; cdr3_aa: CASSYRQGARELFF; cdr3_nt: TGTGCCAGCAGTTACCGGCAGGGGGCTCGGGAGCTGTTTTTT
v_call: TRBV18; d_call: NA; j_call: TRBJ2-1; clone_size: NA; cdr3_aa: CASSPSVYDEQFF; cdr3_nt: TGTGCCAGCTCACCTTCAGTTTATGATGAGCAGTTCTTC
v_call: TRBV4-3; d_call: TRBD1; j_call: TRBJ1-5; clone_size: NA; cdr3_aa: CASSQGTGTSQPQHF; cdr3_nt: TGCGCCAGCAGCCAAGGGACAGGGACGAGTCAGCCCCAGCATTTT
v_call: TRBV7-2; d_call: TRBD1; j_call: TRBJ2-7; clone_size: NA; cdr3_aa: CASSLVTGGTYEQYF; cdr3_nt: TGTGCCAGCAGCTTAGTGACAGGGGGGACCTACGAGCAGTACTTC
v_call: TRBV19; d_call: TRBD2; j_call: TRBJ2-7; clone_size: NA; cdr3_aa: CASSMAGVVYEQYF; cdr3_nt: TGTGCCAGTAGTATGGCGGGGGTTGTCTACGAGCAGTACTTC
v_call: TRBV5-6; d_call: NA; j_call: TRBJ2-7; clone_size: NA; cdr3_aa: CASSLGVQGPYEQYF; cdr3_nt: TGTGCCAGCAGCTTGGGTGTACAGGGTCCCTACGAGCAGTACTTC
v_call: TRBV10-2; d_call: NA; j_call: TRBJ1-3; clone_size: NA; cdr3_aa: CASSESGGGNTIYF; cdr3_nt: TGCGCCAGCAGTGAATCCGGGGGAGGAAACACCATATATTTT
v_call: TRBV5-1; d_call: TRBD1; j_call: TRBJ1-1; clone_size: NA; cdr3_aa: CASSLEGTGTVTEAFF; cdr3_nt: TGCGCCAGCAGCTTGGAGGGGACAGGGACGGTCACTGAAGCTTTCTTT
v_call: TRBV5-1; d_call: NA; j_call: TRBJ1-6; clone_size: few; cdr3_aa: CASSSDNSPLHF; cdr3_nt: TGCGCCAGCAGCTCCGATAATTCACCCCTCCACTTT
v_call: TRBV11-2; d_call: NA; j_call: TRBJ1-6; clone_size: NA; cdr3_aa: CASSLRQGSPLHF; cdr3_nt: TGTGCCAGCAGCTTACGTCAGGGATCACCCCTCCACTTT
v_call: TRBV19; d_call: TRBD2; j_call: TRBJ2-3; clone_size: NA; cdr3_aa: CASSAISGDRDTQYF; cdr3_nt: TGTGCCAGTAGTGCGATTAGCGGGGATAGGGATACGCAGTATTTT
v_call: TRBV5-1; d_call: NA; j_call: TRBJ1-6; clone_size: NA; cdr3_aa: CASSLAVDNSPLHF; cdr3_nt: TGCGCCAGCAGCTTGGCCGTCGATAATTCACCCCTCCACTTT
v_call: TRBV11-2; d_call: NA; j_call: TRBJ1-5; clone_size: NA; cdr3_aa: CASSQLGGMGQPQHF; cdr3_nt: TGTGCCAGCAGCCAACTGGGAGGGATGGGACAGCCCCAGCATTTT
v_call: TRBV1; d_call: NA; j_call: TRBJ2-1; clone_size: NA; cdr3_aa: CTSSQDRRGGRSSYNEQFF; cdr3_nt: TGCACCAGCAGCCAAGATAGGCGGGGGGGCAGGAGCTCCTACAATGAGCAGTTCTTC
v_call: TRBV5-1; d_call: NA; j_call: TRBJ2-5; clone_size: NA; cdr3_aa: CASSLQRSSSSETQYF; cdr3_nt: TGCGCCAGCAGCTTGCAGCGGTCCAGCTCCTCAGAGACCCAGTACTTC
v_call: TRBV2; d_call: TRBD1; j_call: TRBJ1-2; clone_size: NA; cdr3_aa: CASRGPHRGRYGYTF; cdr3_nt: TGTGCCAGCAGGGGACCCCACAGGGGTCGCTATGGCTACACCTTC
v_call: TRBV7-9; d_call: TRBD2; j_call: TRBJ2-1; clone_size: NA; cdr3_aa: CASSVGLAGGGNEQFF; cdr3_nt: TGTGCCAGCAGCGTAGGACTAGCGGGGGGGGGGAATGAGCAGTTCTTC
v_call: TRBV5-1; d_call: NA; j_call: TRBJ2-3; clone_size: NA; cdr3_aa: CASRQGTSTDTQYF; cdr3_nt: TGCGCCAGCAGGCAGGGTACTAGCACAGATACGCAGTATTTT
v_call: TRBV6-1; d_call: NA; j_call: TRBJ1-6; clone_size: NA; cdr3_aa: CASMGTQGYNSPLHF; cdr3_nt: TGTGCCAGCATGGGAACCCAGGGGTATAATTCACCCCTCCACTTT
v_call: TRBV27; d_call: NA; j_call: TRBJ2-7; clone_size: NA; cdr3_aa: CASSLTGRSSYEQYF; cdr3_nt: TGTGCCAGCAGTTTAACAGGCAGGAGCTCCTACGAGCAGTACTTC
v_call: TRBV11-3; d_call: NA; j_call: TRBJ1-1; clone_size: NA; cdr3_aa: CASSNGRNTEAFF; cdr3_nt: TGTGCCAGCAGCAATGGGAGGAACACTGAAGCTTTCTTT
v_call: TRBV5-1; d_call: TRBD2; j_call: TRBJ2-1; clone_size: few; cdr3_aa: CASVVGGVGSYNEQFF; cdr3_nt: TGCGCCAGCGTAGTGGGAGGGGTGGGCTCCTACAATGAGCAGTTCTTC